This T cell receptor beta chain was identified during a study of cytomegalovirus exposure and HLA in healthy donors. General observations from the study: The likely origin of a cluster of highly shared sequence variants was a sequencing artifact. Versus the approximately 700-donor mean, an Asian-associated ancestry cluster reportedly showed fewer N-insertions in a later analysis. DRB1 showed the most TCR associations and HLA-C the fewest in a later analysis, as rates varied by HLA locus.

Whereas donors were nominally healthy upon sampling, unrecorded immune exposures were probable. This clone was recorded only once. Its antigen is unidentified. Primers for the PCR totalled 60 Vbeta and 13 Jbeta. Clones were sequenced by immunoSEQ multiplex PCR, and TCRdb holds only the in-frame ones, with some missing. The data contain roughly 220,000 clones, around four fifths of them singletons. Germline V CDR1 and CDR2: MNHEY, SMNVEV (reference sequence). Trimming at V came to 5 bases and at J to 3 bases, leaving 11 bases not matched to a gene. This CDR3 region has 18 residues. The clonotype was recovered from a woman in her thirties or forties in good health and CMV-seronegative. Sequencing was performed on PBMCs. V usage is TRBV27 and J usage is TRBJ2-2, with 11 nucleotides matching TRBD1. The CDR3 DNA reads TGTGCCAGCAGTCCCATAGGACAGGGGGCCACCCACACCGGGGAGCTGTTTTTT. Its protein product is CASSPIGQGATHTGELFF.